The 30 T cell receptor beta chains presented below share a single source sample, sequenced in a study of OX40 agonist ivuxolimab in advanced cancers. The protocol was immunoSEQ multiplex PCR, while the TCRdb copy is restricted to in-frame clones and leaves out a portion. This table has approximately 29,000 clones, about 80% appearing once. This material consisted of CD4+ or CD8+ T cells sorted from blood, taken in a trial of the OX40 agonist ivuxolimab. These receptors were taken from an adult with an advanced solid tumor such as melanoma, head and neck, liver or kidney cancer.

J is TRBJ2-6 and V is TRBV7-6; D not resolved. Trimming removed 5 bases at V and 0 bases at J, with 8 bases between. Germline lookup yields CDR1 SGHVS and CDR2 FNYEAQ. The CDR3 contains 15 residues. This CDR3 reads CASSPDLSGANVLTF. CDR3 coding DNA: TGTGCCAGCAGCCCGGACCTCTCTGGGGCCAACGTCCTGACTTTC. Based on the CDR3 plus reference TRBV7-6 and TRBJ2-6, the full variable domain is GAGVSQSPRYKVTKRGQDVALRCDPISGHVSLYWYRQALGQGPEFLTYFNYEAQQDKSGLPNDRFSAERPEGSISTLTIQRTEQRDSAMYRCASSPDLSGANVLTFGAGSRLTVL.

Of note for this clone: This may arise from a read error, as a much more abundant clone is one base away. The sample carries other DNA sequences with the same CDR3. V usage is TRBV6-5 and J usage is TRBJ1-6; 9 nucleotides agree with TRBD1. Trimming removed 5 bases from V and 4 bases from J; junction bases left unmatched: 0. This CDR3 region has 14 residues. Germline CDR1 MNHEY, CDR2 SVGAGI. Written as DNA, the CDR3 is TGTGCCAGCAGTGACAGGGGGTATAATTCACCCCTCCACTTT. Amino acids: CASSDRGYNSPLHF.

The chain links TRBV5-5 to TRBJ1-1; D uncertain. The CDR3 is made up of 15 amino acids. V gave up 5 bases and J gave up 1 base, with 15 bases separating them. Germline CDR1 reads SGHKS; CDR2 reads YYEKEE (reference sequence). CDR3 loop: CASRPPRQSNTEAFF. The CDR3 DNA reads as TGTGCCAGCAGGCCCCCTCGGCAGTCGAACACTGAAGCTTTCTTT.

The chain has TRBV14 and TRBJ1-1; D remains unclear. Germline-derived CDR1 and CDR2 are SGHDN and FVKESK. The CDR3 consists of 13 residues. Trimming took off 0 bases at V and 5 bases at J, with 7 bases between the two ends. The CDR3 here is CASSQDSGTEAFF. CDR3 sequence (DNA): TGTGCCAGCAGCCAAGATAGTGGGACTGAAGCTTTCTTT.

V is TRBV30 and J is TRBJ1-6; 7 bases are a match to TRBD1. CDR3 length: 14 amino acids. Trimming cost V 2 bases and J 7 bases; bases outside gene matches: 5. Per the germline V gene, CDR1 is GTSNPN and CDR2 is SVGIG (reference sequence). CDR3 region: CAWSRGQGNSPLHF. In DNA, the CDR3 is TGTGCCTGGAGTAGGGGGCAGGGGAATTCACCCCTCCACTTT.

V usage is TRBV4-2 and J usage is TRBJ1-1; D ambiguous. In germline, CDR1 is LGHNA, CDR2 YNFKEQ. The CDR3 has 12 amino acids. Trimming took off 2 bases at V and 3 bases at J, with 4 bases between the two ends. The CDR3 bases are TGTGCCAGCAGCCAAAGTTACACTGAAGCTTTCTTT. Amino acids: CASSQSYTEAFF.

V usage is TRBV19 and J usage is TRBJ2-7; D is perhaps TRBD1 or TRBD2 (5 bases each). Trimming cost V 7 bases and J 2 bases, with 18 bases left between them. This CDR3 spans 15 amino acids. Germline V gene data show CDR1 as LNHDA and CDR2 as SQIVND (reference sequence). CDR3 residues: CASKVGAGMAYEQYF. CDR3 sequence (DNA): TGTGCCAGTAAAGTGGGAGCAGGGATGGCCTACGAGCAGTACTTC.

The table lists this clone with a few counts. CDR3 DNA sequence: TGTGCCAGAAGCCGACAGGGAGGGCTCTCCTACGAGCAGTACTTC. Translated, it gives CARSRQGGLSYEQYF. This chain links TRBV5-3 with TRBJ2-7; either TRBD1 or TRBD2 may fit D (7 bases each). TRBV5-3 is filed as an ORF, its function uncertain. V was pared by 4 bases and J by 0 bases, with 14 bases between. This CDR3 has 15 amino acids.

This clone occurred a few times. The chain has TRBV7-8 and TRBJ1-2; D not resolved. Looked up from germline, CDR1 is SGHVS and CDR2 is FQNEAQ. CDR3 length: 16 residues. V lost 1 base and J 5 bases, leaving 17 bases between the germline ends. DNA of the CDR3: TGTGCCAGCAGCTTAGAACTGGAGGTGGATTTTTATGGCTACACCTTC. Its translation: CASSLELEVDFYGYTF.

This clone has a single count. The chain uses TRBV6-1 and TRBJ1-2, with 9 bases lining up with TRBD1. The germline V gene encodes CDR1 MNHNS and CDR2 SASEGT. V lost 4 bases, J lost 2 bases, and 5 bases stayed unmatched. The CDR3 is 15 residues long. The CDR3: CASSAYGQGNYGYTF. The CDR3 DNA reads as TGTGCCAGCAGTGCCTACGGACAGGGGAACTATGGCTACACCTTC.

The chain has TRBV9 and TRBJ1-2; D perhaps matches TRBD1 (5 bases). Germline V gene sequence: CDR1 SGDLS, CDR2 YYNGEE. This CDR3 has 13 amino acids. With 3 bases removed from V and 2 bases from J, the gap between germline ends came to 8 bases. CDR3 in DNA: TGTGCCAGCAGCGAGAGGGGCAACTATGGCTACACCTTC. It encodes CASSERGNYGYTF.

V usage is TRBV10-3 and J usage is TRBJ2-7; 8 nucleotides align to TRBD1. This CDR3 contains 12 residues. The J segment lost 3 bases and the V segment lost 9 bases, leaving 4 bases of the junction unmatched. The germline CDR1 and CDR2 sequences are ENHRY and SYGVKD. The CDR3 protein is CAIGQGSYEQYF. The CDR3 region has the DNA TGTGCCATAGGACAGGGCAGCTACGAGCAGTACTTC.

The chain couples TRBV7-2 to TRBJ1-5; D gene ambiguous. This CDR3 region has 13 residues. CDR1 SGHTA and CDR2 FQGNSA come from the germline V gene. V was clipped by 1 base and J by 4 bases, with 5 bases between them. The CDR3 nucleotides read TGTGCCAGCAGCTTAGACCTGAATCAGCCCCAGCATTTT. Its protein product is CASSLDLNQPQHF.

CDR3 coding DNA: TGTGCCATCAGTGAGAGGACTAGCGGGATCTACGAGCAGTACTTC. It specifies CAISERTSGIYEQYF. J is TRBJ2-7 and V is TRBV10-3; TRBD2 matches at 12 bases. The germline V gene encodes CDR1 ENHRY and CDR2 SYGVKD. V trimming: 2 bases; J trimming: 3 bases; junction bases outside the gene matches: 2. CDR3 length: 15 residues.

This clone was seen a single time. The CDR3 region has the DNA TGTGCCAGCAGTCTGTGGGGCGGGGAGCTGTTTTTT. This translates into CASSLWGGELFF. The chain couples TRBV5-4 to TRBJ2-2; D not resolved. Trimming cost V 5 bases and J 7 bases, with 9 bases left between them. The length of the CDR3 is 12 residues. In germline, CDR1 is SGHNT, CDR2 YYREEE (reference sequence).

For the CDR3, the DNA is TGTGCCAGCAGCTTAGCGTTTGCCGCTAATTCACCCCTCCACTTT. Protein: CASSLAFAANSPLHF. The rearrangement joins TRBV7-2 to TRBJ1-6, with D uncertain. V shed 0 bases and J shed 6 bases, with 9 bases lying between them. The CDR3 is 15 residues long. Germline loops: CDR1 SGHTA, CDR2 FQGNSA.

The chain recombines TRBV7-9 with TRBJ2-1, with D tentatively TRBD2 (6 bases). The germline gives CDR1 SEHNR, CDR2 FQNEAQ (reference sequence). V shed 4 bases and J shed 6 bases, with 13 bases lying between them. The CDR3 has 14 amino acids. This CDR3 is CASSYGLGGNEQFF. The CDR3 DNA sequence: TGTGCCAGCAGCTACGGACTGGGGGGCAATGAGCAGTTCTTC.

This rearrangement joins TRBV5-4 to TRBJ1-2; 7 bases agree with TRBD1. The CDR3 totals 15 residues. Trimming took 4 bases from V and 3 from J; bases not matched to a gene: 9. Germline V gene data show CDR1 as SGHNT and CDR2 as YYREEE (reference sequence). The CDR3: CASSLDRAEYYGYTF. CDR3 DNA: TGTGCCAGCAGCCTAGACAGGGCTGAGTACTATGGCTACACCTTC.

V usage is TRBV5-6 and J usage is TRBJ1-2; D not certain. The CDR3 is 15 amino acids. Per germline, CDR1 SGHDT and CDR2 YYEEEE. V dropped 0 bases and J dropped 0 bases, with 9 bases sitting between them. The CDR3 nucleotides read TGTGCCAGCAGCTTGGGACGGCCTCCTAACTATGGCTACACCTTC. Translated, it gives CASSLGRPPNYGYTF.

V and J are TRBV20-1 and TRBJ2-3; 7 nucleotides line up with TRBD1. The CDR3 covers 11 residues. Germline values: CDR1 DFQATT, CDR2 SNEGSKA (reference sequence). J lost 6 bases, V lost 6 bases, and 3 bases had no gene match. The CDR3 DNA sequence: TGCAGTGCCTCACAGGGGGATACGCAGTATTTT. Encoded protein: CSASQGDTQYF.

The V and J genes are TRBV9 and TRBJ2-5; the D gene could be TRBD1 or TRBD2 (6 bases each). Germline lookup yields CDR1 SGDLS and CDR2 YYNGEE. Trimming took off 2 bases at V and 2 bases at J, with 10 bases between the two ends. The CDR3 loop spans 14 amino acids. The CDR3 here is CASSVRGLQETQYF. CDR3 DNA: TGTGCCAGCAGCGTCAGGGGACTTCAAGAGACCCAGTACTTC.

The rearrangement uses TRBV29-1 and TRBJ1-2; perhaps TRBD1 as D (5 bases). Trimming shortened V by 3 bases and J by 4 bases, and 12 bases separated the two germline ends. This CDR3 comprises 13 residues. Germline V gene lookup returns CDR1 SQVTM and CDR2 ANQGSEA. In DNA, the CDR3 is TGCAGCGTTGAGATTGCAGGGAGCTATGGCTACACCTTC. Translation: CSVEIAGSYGYTF.

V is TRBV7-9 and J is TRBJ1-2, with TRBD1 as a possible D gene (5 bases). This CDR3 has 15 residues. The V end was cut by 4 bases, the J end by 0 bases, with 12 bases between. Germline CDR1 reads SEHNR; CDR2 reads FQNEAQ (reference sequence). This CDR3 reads CASSSTVAANYGYTF. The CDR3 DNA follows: TGTGCCAGCAGCTCGACAGTGGCCGCTAACTATGGCTACACCTTC.

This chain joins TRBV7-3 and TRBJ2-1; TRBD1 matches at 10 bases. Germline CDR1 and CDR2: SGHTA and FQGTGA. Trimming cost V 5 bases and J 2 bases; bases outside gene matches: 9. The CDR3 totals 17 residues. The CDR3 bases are TGTGCCAGCAGCGCGGGGACCGGGACAGGGGCCTACAATGAGCAGTTCTTC. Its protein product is CASSAGTGTGAYNEQFF.

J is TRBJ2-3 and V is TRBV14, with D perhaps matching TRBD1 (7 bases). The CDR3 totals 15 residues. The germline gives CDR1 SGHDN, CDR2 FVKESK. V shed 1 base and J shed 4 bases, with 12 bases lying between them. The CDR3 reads CASSQGGGGADTQYF. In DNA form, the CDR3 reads TGTGCCAGCAGCCAAGGCGGAGGGGGCGCAGATACGCAGTATTTT.

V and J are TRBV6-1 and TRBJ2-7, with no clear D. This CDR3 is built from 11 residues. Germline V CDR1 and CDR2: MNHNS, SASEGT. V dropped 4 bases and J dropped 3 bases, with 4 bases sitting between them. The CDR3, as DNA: TGTGCCAGCAGTGGAGTCTACGAGCAGTACTTC. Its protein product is CASSGVYEQYF.

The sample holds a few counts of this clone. CDR3 sequence reads: CASSLSSGNSGNTIYF. The CDR3, as DNA: TGTGCCAGCAGTTTATCTTCGGGCAACTCTGGAAACACCATATATTTT. The chain has TRBV27 and TRBJ1-3, with unresolved D. Trimming left V 0 bases short and J 0 bases short, with 9 bases between. There are 16 residues in the CDR3. CDR1 and CDR2 from the germline V gene are MNHEY and SMNVEV (reference sequence).

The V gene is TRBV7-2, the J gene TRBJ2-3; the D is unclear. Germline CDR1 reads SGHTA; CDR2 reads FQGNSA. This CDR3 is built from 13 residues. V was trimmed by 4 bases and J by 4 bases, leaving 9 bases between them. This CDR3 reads CASSSGGPDTQYF. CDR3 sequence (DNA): TGTGCCAGCAGCTCAGGTGGGCCAGATACGCAGTATTTT.

This chain's CDR3 is CASSERGQGGRETQYF. In nucleotides, the CDR3 is TGTGCCAGCAGCGAAAGGGGACAGGGGGGCAGAGAGACCCAGTACTTC. The V and J genes are TRBV9 and TRBJ2-5, with 11 bases matching TRBD1. The V gene's germline CDR1 is SGDLS and CDR2 YYNGEE. J was trimmed by 4 bases and V by 3 bases; bases with no gene match: 8. This CDR3 spans 16 amino acids.

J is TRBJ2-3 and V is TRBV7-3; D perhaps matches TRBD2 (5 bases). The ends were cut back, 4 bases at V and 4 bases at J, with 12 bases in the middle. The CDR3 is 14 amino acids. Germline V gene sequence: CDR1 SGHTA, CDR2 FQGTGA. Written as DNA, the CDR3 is TGTGCCAGCAGCTGGCGCGGGTTCCCAGATACGCAGTATTTT. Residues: CASSWRGFPDTQYF.